Below are 27 T cell receptor beta chains sequenced from a single sample in a study of cytomegalovirus exposure and HLA in healthy donors. The PCR made use of 60 Vbeta and 13 Jbeta primers. Profiling relied on immunoSEQ multiplex PCR, and the TCRdb table lists in-frame clones only, not all of them. The sample contains about 180,000 clones, just under 80% of which appear only once. Material for sequencing was PBMCs. These receptors all stem from a man aged 30 to 45 in good health and CMV-seronegative.

Comments on this clone: At one end, the junction sequence differs from germline, possibly due to a read error. The same CDR3 can be traced to other DNA sequences in this sample. This chain joins TRBV5-1 and TRBJ1-4, with D perhaps matching TRBD1 (6 bases). CDR1 is SGHRS, CDR2 YFSETQ, per germline. The length of the CDR3 is 14 residues. The CDR3 loop is CASRLDRSNEKLFF. DNA for the CDR3: TGCGCCAGCAGACTCGACAGGAGTAATGAAAAATTGTTTTTT.

The chain is built from TRBV2 and TRBJ1-1, with 7 bases identical to TRBD1. The CDR3 has 14 amino acids. Germline CDR1 SNHLY, CDR2 FYNNEI. V was pared by 6 bases and J by 1 base, with 5 bases of the junction left unmatched. Here the CDR3 DNA reads TGTGCCAGCAGCATAGGACAGGCGAACACTGAAGCTTTCTTT. It codes for CASSIGQANTEAFF.

Only a few counts were recorded for this clone. This rearrangement joins TRBV7-9 to TRBJ1-5, with 12 nucleotides matching TRBD1. V was clipped by 5 bases and J by 5 bases; unmatched bases: 4. Germline V gene data show CDR1 as SEHNR and CDR2 as FQNEAQ (reference sequence). CDR3 length: 15 residues. The CDR3 DNA reads TGTGCCAGCAGCGTCGGGACAGGGGGCTATCAGCCCCAGCATTTT. Translation: CASSVGTGGYQPQHF. The entire variable domain, with the rest obtained from reference TRBV7-9 and TRBJ1-5, is as follows: DTGVSQNPRHKITKRGQNVTFRCDPISEHNRLYWYRQTLGQGPEFLTYFQNEAQLEKSRLLSDRFSAERPKGSFSTLEIQRTEQGDSAMYLCASSVGTGGYQPQHFGDGTRLSIL.

This sequence joins TRBV19 and TRBJ2-3, with a tentative D call TRBD1 (5 bases). The V gene lost 5 bases and the J gene lost 4 bases, with 10 bases spanning the gap. The CDR3 extends over 13 amino acids. Germline-derived CDR1 and CDR2 are LNHDA and SQIVND (reference sequence). For the CDR3, the DNA is TGTGCCAGTAGTTTCCGGACATCAGATACGCAGTATTTT. It yields the protein CASSFRTSDTQYF.

J is TRBJ1-2 and V is TRBV30, with D tentatively TRBD1 (5 bases). V lost 1 base and J 8 bases, leaving 14 bases between the germline ends. Germline V gene sequence: CDR1 GTSNPN, CDR2 SVGIG (reference sequence). The CDR3 spans 13 residues. In nucleotides, the CDR3 is TGTGCCTGGAGTGCGGAGGGGAGGGGAGGCTACACCTTC. Protein product: CAWSAEGRGGYTF.

The chain uses TRBV5-1 and TRBJ2-3; tentative D call: TRBD2 (5 bases). This CDR3 is 15 amino acids long. The V gene's germline CDR1 is SGHRS and CDR2 YFSETQ. The V and J ends lost 0 bases and 0 bases respectively, with 8 bases between them. The CDR3 coding sequence is TGCGCCAGCAGCTTGGCGGGGATTAGCACAGATACGCAGTATTTT. This encodes CASSLAGISTDTQYF.

This clone was seen more than once but under ten times. The CDR3 DNA reads TGTGCCAGCAGCAAGAGACTAGCGGGGGGGGGAGAGACCCAGTACTTC. Translation gives CASSKRLAGGGETQYF. V gene TRBV7-6 combines with J gene TRBJ2-5; 14 bases fit TRBD2. J lost 4 bases, V lost 5 bases, and 6 bases had no gene match. The length of the CDR3 is 16 residues. Germline V gene sequence: CDR1 SGHVS, CDR2 FNYEAQ.

The V gene is TRBV28, the J gene TRBJ2-2, with 10 bases that match TRBD2. Looked up from germline, CDR1 is MDHEN and CDR2 is SYDVKM. CDR3 size: 16 residues. The V segment lost 8 bases and the J segment 4 bases; nucleotides outside the gene matches: 10. The CDR3 here is CASPPTGTSATGELFF. CDR3 sequence (DNA): TGTGCCAGCCCCCCCACCGGGACTAGCGCCACCGGGGAGCTGTTTTTT.

This chain joins TRBV18 and TRBJ2-7, with TRBD1 as a possible D gene (7 bases). Trimming shortened V by 2 bases and J by 7 bases, and 24 bases separated the two germline ends. The CDR3 is 17 amino acids. Germline V CDR1 and CDR2: KGHSH, LQKENI. CDR3 nucleotides: TGTGCCAGCTCACCAGGGGCAGGAGGGGGCCTTTACCAGGAGCAGTACTTC. Protein: CASSPGAGGGLYQEQYF. The variable domain in full, with the rest retrieved from reference TRBV18 and TRBJ2-7, is NAGVMQNPRHLVRRRGQEARLRCSPMKGHSHVYWYRQLPEEGLKFMVYLQKENIIDESGMPKERFSAEFPKEGPSILRIQQVVRGDSAAYFCASSPGAGGGLYQEQYFGPGTRLTVT.

This clone was seen a handful of times. The rearrangement links TRBV4-2 to TRBJ2-1; TRBD2 matches at 14 bases. Germline CDR1 is LGHNA and CDR2 is YNFKEQ. The CDR3 runs to 14 residues. With V trimmed by 6 bases and J by 9 bases, 4 bases remained unmatched. The DNA of the CDR3 is TGTGCCAGCAGTCTGGGACTAGCGGGAGCTGAGCAGTTCTTC. It translates to CASSLGLAGAEQFF.

CDR3 in DNA: TGTGCCAGCAGCGCACGACTCTTGACTAGCGGCACAGATACGCAGTATTTT. This gives the protein CASSARLLTSGTDTQYF. The chain combines TRBV7-2 with TRBJ2-3; 8 bases agree with TRBD2. The CDR3 extends over 17 amino acids. The germline V gene has CDR1 SGHTA and CDR2 FQGNSA. The junction had 11 bases not matched to a gene; V was cut back by 5 bases and J by 1 base.

V is TRBV4-2 and J is TRBJ2-7; 10 positions agree with TRBD2. The CDR3 totals 19 residues. Germline V lookup: CDR1 LGHNA, CDR2 YNFKEQ. Unmatched junction bases numbered 17, after V lost 0 bases and J lost 6 bases. The CDR3 DNA reads TGTGCCAGCAGCCAAGAACTCCGTGGGACTAGCGTGCCGCCTCTCGAGCAGTACTTC. As protein: CASSQELRGTSVPPLEQYF.

The J gene is TRBJ2-7, the V gene TRBV28, with TRBD2 matching over 7 bases. The V and J ends lost 1 base and 2 bases, in that order; junction bases with no gene match: 5. CDR1 and CDR2 from the germline V gene are MDHEN and SYDVKM. The CDR3 is made up of 15 amino acids. CDR3 bases: TGTGCCAGCAGTTTATCCTCTAGCGGCCCCTACGAGCAGTACTTC. Residues: CASSLSSSGPYEQYF.

The chain combines TRBV7-3 with TRBJ2-4, with 8 nucleotides matching TRBD1. The junction had 7 bases not matched to a gene; V was cut back by 4 bases and J by 5 bases. Germline loops: CDR1 SGHTA, CDR2 FQGTGA. The CDR3 has 15 amino acids. CDR3: CASSSAGGLENIQYF. In nucleotides, the CDR3 is TGTGCCAGCAGCTCCGCAGGGGGCCTGGAAAACATTCAGTACTTC.

The CDR3, as DNA: TGTGCCAGCAGACCCAGGGGGATGAACACTGAAGCTTTCTTT. Protein: CASRPRGMNTEAFF. V and J are TRBV5-4 and TRBJ1-1, with 7 bases matching TRBD1. Losses at the gene ends were 5 bases for V and 0 bases for J; bases not matched to a gene: 4. Germline V gives CDR1 SGHNT, CDR2 YYREEE (reference sequence). This CDR3 is built from 14 residues.

This rearrangement joins TRBV7-2 to TRBJ2-1; TRBD2 matches 14 bases. The V segment lost 0 bases and the J segment 7 bases; nucleotides outside the gene matches: 5. This CDR3 is built from 17 residues. The V gene's germline CDR1 is SGHTA and CDR2 FQGNSA. The CDR3 loop is CASSLAGTSGRVNEQFF. The CDR3, as DNA: TGTGCCAGCAGCTTAGCGGGGACTAGCGGGAGAGTAAATGAGCAGTTCTTC.

The chain employs TRBV6-5 and TRBJ2-4; TRBD1 might be the D (6 bases). In germline, CDR1 is MNHEY, CDR2 SVGAGI. This CDR3 contains 14 residues. Trimming cost V 6 bases and J 0 bases, with 9 bases left between them. The CDR3 DNA is TGTGCCAGCAGGCCAGGGGTAGCCAAAAACATTCAGTACTTC. Translated, it gives CASRPGVAKNIQYF.

The genes are TRBV27 and TRBJ2-7, with D possibly matching TRBD1 (6 bases). Germline V gene data show CDR1 as MNHEY and CDR2 as SMNVEV (reference sequence). The CDR3 is made up of 14 amino acids. Deletions cut 6 bases from V and 7 bases from J, with 19 bases between. CDR3 sequence reads: CASRPNREKGEQYF. The CDR3 nucleotides read TGTGCCAGCAGACCCAACAGGGAAAAAGGTGAGCAGTACTTC.

The genes are TRBV28 and TRBJ2-7, with D perhaps TRBD1 (6 bases). Germline V gene data show CDR1 as MDHEN and CDR2 as SYDVKM. This CDR3 is built from 13 residues. Trimming shortened V by 10 bases and J by 0 bases, and 13 bases separated the two germline ends. The CDR3 DNA reads as TGTGCCATCGCAACAGGGTCCTCCTACGAGCAGTACTTC. Protein product: CAIATGSSYEQYF.

The rearrangement links TRBV5-6 to TRBJ2-1, with D perhaps TRBD1 (6 bases). The CDR3 spans 15 residues. Germline loops: CDR1 SGHDT, CDR2 YYEEEE. The V gene lost 3 bases and the J gene lost 0 bases, with 10 bases spanning the gap. The CDR3 coding sequence is TGTGCCAGCAGCTACGACAGGAGCTCCTACAATGAGCAGTTCTTC. Translation: CASSYDRSSYNEQFF.

This clone was seen just once. The chain couples TRBV7-8 to TRBJ1-1, with TRBD1 identical over 7 bases. CDR3 length: 14 residues. V gave up 2 bases and J gave up 1 base; unmatched junction bases: 1. Germline lookup yields CDR1 SGHVS and CDR2 FQNEAQ. CDR3 nucleotides: TGTGCCAGCAGCTTAAACAGGGGGAACACTGAAGCTTTCTTT. It is translated as CASSLNRGNTEAFF.

Note on this clone: The same CDR3 also results from other DNA sequences found in this sample. The genes are TRBV30 and TRBJ1-6, with TRBD1 identical over 8 bases. V shed 0 bases and J 7 bases; nucleotides not matched to a gene: 11. The CDR3 contains 17 residues. Germline CDR1 GTSNPN, CDR2 SVGIG (reference sequence). The CDR3 coding sequence is TGTGCCTGGAGTGTATGGTGGCAGGGGGCTGGGAATTCACCCCTCCACTTT. Amino acid sequence: CAWSVWWQGAGNSPLHF.

The chain employs TRBV11-2 and TRBJ2-7; D gene ambiguous. Germline V lookup: CDR1 SGHAT, CDR2 FQNNGV. This CDR3 comprises 12 residues. The ends were cut back, 4 bases at V and 10 bases at J, with 14 bases in the middle. This CDR3 is CASSSTIGGQYF. The CDR3 nucleotides read TGTGCCAGCAGCTCAACGATCGGCGGTCAGTACTTC.

The chain combines TRBV13 with TRBJ2-1, with D possibly TRBD1 on 6 matching bases. Trimming pared 4 bases from V and 5 bases from J, leaving 12 bases between. Germline V gene lookup returns CDR1 PRHDT and CDR2 FYEKMQ (reference sequence). The CDR3 contains 14 residues. The CDR3 is CASSSQGSHNEQFF. DNA of the CDR3: TGTGCCAGCAGCTCACAGGGTTCTCACAATGAGCAGTTCTTC.

The J gene is TRBJ2-5, the V gene TRBV29-1; D may be TRBD2 (6 bases). The J call may be wrong; the DNA end is better matched by TRBJ2-7. The germline V gene encodes CDR1 SQVTM and CDR2 ANQGSEA. The CDR3 totals 14 residues. The CDR3 sequence: CSVVLGGFSYEQYF. CDR3 coding DNA: TGCAGCGTTGTCTTGGGGGGATTCTCCTACGAGCAGTACTTC.

By share of the sample, this clone is medium-sized (0.01 to 0.1%). The V gene is TRBV6-1, the J gene TRBJ2-1; 10 bases align to TRBD1. Germline V CDR1 and CDR2: MNHNS, SASEGT. V was clipped by 1 base and J by 6 bases; unmatched bases: 0. The CDR3 consists of 14 residues. The CDR3 here is CASSEGTGGNEQFF. The CDR3 DNA sequence: TGTGCCAGCAGTGAAGGGACAGGGGGCAATGAGCAGTTCTTC.

The V call is TRBV7-8, the J call TRBJ1-5; D not resolved. Germline CDR1 reads SGHVS; CDR2 reads FQNEAQ. Trimming removed 5 bases from V and 1 base from J, with 6 bases in between. The CDR3 has 13 amino acids. CDR3 DNA sequence: TGTGCCAGCAGCGCGGCCAGCAATCAGCCCCAGCATTTT. Amino acids: CASSAASNQPQHF. Based on the CDR3 plus reference TRBV7-8 and TRBJ1-5, the full variable domain is GAGVSQSPRYKVAKRGQDVALRCDPISGHVSLFWYQQALGQGPEFLTYFQNEAQLDKSGLPSDRFFAERPEGSVSTLKIQRTQQEDSAVYLCASSAASNQPQHFGDGTRLSIL.